This TCR beta chain is from a study of beta chain features in type 1 diabetes. Isolated RNA was reverse transcribed in full, so expressed TCRB transcripts were sequenced. Only in-frame clones appear in the TCRdb table, and some are missing; sequencing was by immunoSEQ multiplex PCR. The table records roughly 380,000 clones, around a fifth of them present only once. Only a few counts were recorded for this clone. V lost 5 bases and J 8 bases, leaving 9 bases between the germline ends. This CDR3 is built from 11 residues. The germline gives CDR1 SGHTA, CDR2 FQGNSA. The sample consisted of naive CD4+ T cells from blood. This sequence originates from a woman under 30 in good health. This sequence joins TRBV7-2 and TRBJ1-2; D is unclear. CDR3 sequence (DNA): TGTGCCAGCAGCCCTTCCTACGGCTACACCTTC. Residues: CASSPSYGYTF.